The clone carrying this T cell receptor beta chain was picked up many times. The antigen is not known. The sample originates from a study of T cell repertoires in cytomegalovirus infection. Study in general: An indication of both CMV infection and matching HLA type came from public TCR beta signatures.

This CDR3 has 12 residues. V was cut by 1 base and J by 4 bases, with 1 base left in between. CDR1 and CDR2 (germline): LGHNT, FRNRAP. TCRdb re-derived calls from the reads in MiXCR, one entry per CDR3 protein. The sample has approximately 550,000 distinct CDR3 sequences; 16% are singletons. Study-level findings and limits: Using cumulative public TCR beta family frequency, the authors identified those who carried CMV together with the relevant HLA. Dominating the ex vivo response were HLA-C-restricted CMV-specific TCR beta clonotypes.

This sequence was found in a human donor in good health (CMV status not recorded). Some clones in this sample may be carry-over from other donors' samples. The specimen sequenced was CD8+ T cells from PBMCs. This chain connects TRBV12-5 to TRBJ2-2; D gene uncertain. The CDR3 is CASGLGTGELFF. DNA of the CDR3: TGTGCTAGTGGTTTGGGCACCGGGGAGCTGTTTTTT.